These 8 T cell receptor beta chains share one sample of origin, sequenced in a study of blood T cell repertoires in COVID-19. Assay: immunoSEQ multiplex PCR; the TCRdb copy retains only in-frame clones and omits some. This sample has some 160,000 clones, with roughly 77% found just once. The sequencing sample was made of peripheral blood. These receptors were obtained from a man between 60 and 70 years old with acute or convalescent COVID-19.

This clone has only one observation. Here the CDR3 reads CASSLGTSGYEQYF. CDR3 bases: TGTGCCAGCAGCCTGGGGACTAGCGGCTACGAGCAGTACTTC. V is TRBV5-5 and J is TRBJ2-7; TRBD2 aligns across 11 bases. Germline CDR1 is SGHKS and CDR2 is YYEKEE (reference sequence). Unmatched junction bases numbered 3, after V lost 4 bases and J lost 3 bases. The CDR3 extends over 14 amino acids. Supplemented by reference TRBV5-5 and TRBJ2-7, the full variable domain reads DAGVTQSPTHLIKTRGQQVTLRCSPISGHKSVSWYQQVLGQGPQFIFQYYEKEERGRGNFPDRFSARQFPNYSSELNVNALLLGDSALYLCASSLGTSGYEQYFGPGTRLTVT.

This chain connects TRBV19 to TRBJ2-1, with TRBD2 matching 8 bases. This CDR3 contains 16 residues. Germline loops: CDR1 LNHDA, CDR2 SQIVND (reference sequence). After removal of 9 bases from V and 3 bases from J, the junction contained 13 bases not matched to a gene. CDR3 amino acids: CASSGTREGYYNEQFF. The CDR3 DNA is TGTGCCAGCAGTGGAACCCGGGAGGGGTACTACAATGAGCAGTTCTTC.

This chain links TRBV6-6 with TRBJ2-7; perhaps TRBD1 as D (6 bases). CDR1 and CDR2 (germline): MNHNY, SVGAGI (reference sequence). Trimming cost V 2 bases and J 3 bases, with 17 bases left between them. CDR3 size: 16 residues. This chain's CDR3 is CASSYAGAPVGYEQYF. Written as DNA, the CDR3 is TGTGCCAGCAGTTACGCAGGGGCCCCGGTGGGCTACGAGCAGTACTTC.

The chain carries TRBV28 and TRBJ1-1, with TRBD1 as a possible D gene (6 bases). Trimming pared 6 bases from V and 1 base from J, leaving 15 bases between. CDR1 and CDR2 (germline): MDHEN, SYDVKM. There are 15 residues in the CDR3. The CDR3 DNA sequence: TGTGCCAGCAGCTCCACGGGACACTGGAACACTGAAGCTTTCTTT. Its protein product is CASSSTGHWNTEAFF.

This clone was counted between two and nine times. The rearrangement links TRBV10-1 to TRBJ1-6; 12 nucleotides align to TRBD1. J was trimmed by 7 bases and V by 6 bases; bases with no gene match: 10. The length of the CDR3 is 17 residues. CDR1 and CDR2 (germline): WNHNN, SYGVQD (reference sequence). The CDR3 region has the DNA TGCGCCAGCAGGGGTCCGGGGACAGGGGGCGTAAATTCACCCCTCCACTTT. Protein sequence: CASRGPGTGGVNSPLHF.

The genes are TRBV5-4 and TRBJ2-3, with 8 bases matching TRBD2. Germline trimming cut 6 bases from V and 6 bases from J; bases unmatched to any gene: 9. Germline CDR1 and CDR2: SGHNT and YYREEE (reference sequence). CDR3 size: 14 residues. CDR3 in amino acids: CASKGAGDWDTQYF. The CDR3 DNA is TGTGCCAGCAAAGGAGCGGGGGACTGGGATACGCAGTATTTT.

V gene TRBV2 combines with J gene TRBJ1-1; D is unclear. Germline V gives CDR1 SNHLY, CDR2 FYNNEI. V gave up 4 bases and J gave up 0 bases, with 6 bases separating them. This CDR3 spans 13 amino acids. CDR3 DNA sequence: TGTGCCAGCAGTGGGCAGATGAACACTGAAGCTTTCTTT. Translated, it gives CASSGQMNTEAFF.

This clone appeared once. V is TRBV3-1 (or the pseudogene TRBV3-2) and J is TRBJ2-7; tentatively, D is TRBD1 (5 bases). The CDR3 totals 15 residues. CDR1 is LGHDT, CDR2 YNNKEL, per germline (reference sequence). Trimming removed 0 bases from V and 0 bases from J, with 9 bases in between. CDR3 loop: CASSQEAGYSYEQYF. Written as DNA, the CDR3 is TGTGCCAGCAGCCAAGAGGCAGGGTACTCCTACGAGCAGTACTTC.